One and the same sample provided the 22 T cell receptor beta chains below, sequenced in a study of T-cell memory formation after mild COVID-19. TCRdb ran MiXCR on the 5' RACE reads and lists one entry per CDR3 protein. In the table there are around 200,000 distinct CDR3 sequences, approximately 10% of which are singletons. The material sequenced was PBMCs or a T cell subset sorted from them (not recorded which). The receptors were sampled from a man between 18 and 29 years old who had mild COVID-19 (a few samples of this study predate the infection). Cell type and time point are not known.

This clonotype was found a few times. The chain recombines TRBV12-3 or TRBV12-4 with TRBJ2-5; 7 bases line up with TRBD2. V shed 6 bases and J 6 bases; nucleotides not matched to a gene: 13. CDR3 length equals 15 residues. CDR3 sequence: CASSKTSPVRQTQYF. As DNA, the CDR3 is TGTGCCAGCAGCAAGACTAGCCCGGTGCGTCAGACCCAGTACTTC.

The chain recombines TRBV12-3 or TRBV12-4 with TRBJ2-1; tentatively, D is TRBD1 (5 bases). This CDR3 spans 15 amino acids. V was clipped by 2 bases and J by 6 bases, with 14 bases between them. CDR3 sequence reads: CASSLQWQGPNEQFF. The DNA of the CDR3 is TGTGCCAGCAGTTTACAGTGGCAGGGCCCCAATGAGCAGTTCTTC.

This clonotype occurred a few times. The V call is TRBV20-1, the J call TRBJ1-5; D gene ambiguous. Trimming cost V 3 bases and J 11 bases, with 17 bases left between them. The CDR3 loop spans 13 amino acids. Germline assignment: CDR1 DFQATT and CDR2 SNEGSKA (reference sequence). The CDR3 region is CSASQPVQRSQHF. CDR3 DNA: TGCAGTGCTAGTCAGCCTGTGCAACGATCCCAGCATTTT.

This clonotype was counted a few times. V is TRBV7-2 and J is TRBJ2-6, with 11 positions matching TRBD1. The CDR3 covers 19 residues. Germline V CDR1 and CDR2: SGHTA, FQGNSA. Trimming at V came to 7 bases and at J to 0 bases, leaving 11 bases not matched to a gene. The CDR3: CASTHRGTGGSSGANVLTF. As DNA, the CDR3 is TGTGCCAGCACCCATAGGGGGACAGGGGGTAGCTCTGGGGCCAACGTCCTGACTTTC.

The chain uses TRBV28 and TRBJ2-5, with 8 bases that match TRBD2. CDR3 length: 14 amino acids. The V gene end was trimmed by 3 bases and the J gene end by 5 bases; junction bases not matched to a gene: 5. The V gene's germline CDR1 is MDHEN and CDR2 SYDVKM. The DNA for the CDR3 is TGTGCCAGCAGTTTTAGCGGGGTTCGTGAGACCCAGTACTTC. It encodes CASSFSGVRETQYF.

This clonotype was recorded a few times. In DNA form, the CDR3 reads TGTGCCAGCAGCTTGCTAGGACTCAACGAGCAGTACGTC. Its protein product is CASSLLGLNEQYV. The chain has TRBV5-5 and TRBJ2-7, with D possibly TRBD2 on 5 matching bases. The CDR3 sequence is 13 residues long. Germline V lookup: CDR1 SGHKS, CDR2 YYEKEE (reference sequence). The V gene lost 1 base and the J gene lost 5 bases, with 10 bases spanning the gap.

This clonotype came up once. V and J are TRBV12-3 or TRBV12-4 and TRBJ2-4; 7 positions match TRBD1. J was trimmed by 5 bases and V by 6 bases; bases with no gene match: 7. The CDR3 is 14 residues long. The CDR3 DNA sequence: TGTGCCAGCAGCCCCTCCGGGACAGAAAACATTCAGTACTTC. Translation: CASSPSGTENIQYF.

This clonotype was seen at least ten times. The genes are TRBV3-1 and TRBJ1-1, with TRBD1 as a possible D gene (5 bases). Germline V gene lookup returns CDR1 LGHDT and CDR2 YNNKEL (reference sequence). V lost 1 base and J lost 3, with 6 bases in between. CDR3 length: 13 amino acids. CDR3 in amino acids: CASSQGGHTEAFF. The CDR3 DNA sequence: TGTGCCAGCAGCCAAGGGGGACACACTGAAGCTTTCTTT.

This clonotype was seen at least ten times. The chain links TRBV12-3 or TRBV12-4 to TRBJ2-1; D perhaps matches TRBD1 (6 bases). The CDR3 runs to 13 residues. Trimming cost V 6 bases and J 6 bases, with 12 bases left between them. CDR3 sequence reads: CASRQGRINEQFF. CDR3 DNA sequence: TGTGCCAGCAGGCAGGGGCGCATCAATGAGCAGTTCTTC.

There are a few counts of this clonotype. One junction end disagrees with the germline gene, perhaps due to a read error. The chain recombines TRBV3-1 with TRBJ2-1; 10 bases align to TRBD1. There are 14 residues in the CDR3. Per the germline V gene, CDR1 is LGHDT and CDR2 is YNNKEL (reference sequence). The CDR3 DNA sequence: TGTGCCAGCAGCCAGCCCGGGACAGGGGCGGCCGGAATCTTC. Translated: CASSQPGTGAAGIF.

This sequence joins TRBV6-5 and TRBJ2-2, with a tentative D call TRBD1 (5 bases). The V gene's germline CDR1 is MNHEY and CDR2 SVGAGI. V lost 6 bases to trimming and J lost 2 bases, with 13 bases between them. This CDR3 is 15 amino acids long. This CDR3 is CASSLRDTNTGELFF. The CDR3 DNA reads as TGTGCCAGCAGCCTCAGGGATACTAACACCGGGGAGCTGTTTTTT.

This clonotype was detected a few times. The genes are TRBV5-1 and TRBJ2-1; 9 bases map to TRBD1. J lost 4 bases, V lost 3 bases, and 5 bases had no gene match. The CDR3 covers 15 residues. Germline V gene data show CDR1 as SGHRS and CDR2 as YFSETQ. The CDR3 nucleotides are TGCGCCAGCAGCTATCCGGGACAGGGTTACAATGAGCAGTTCTTC. It encodes CASSYPGQGYNEQFF.

The V and J genes are TRBV2 and TRBJ1-2; D may be TRBD1 (6 bases). The CDR3 sequence is 13 residues long. V was cut by 5 bases and J by 7 bases, with 14 bases left in between. The germline V gene encodes CDR1 SNHLY and CDR2 FYNNEI. The CDR3 DNA sequence: TGTGCCAGCAGTAGACAGGATAATGGTGGCTACACCTTC. Protein product: CASSRQDNGGYTF.

The V call is TRBV12-5, the J call TRBJ2-7; 7 bases line up with TRBD1. The germline V gene has CDR1 LGHNT and CDR2 FRNRAP. The CDR3 is 13 residues long. Losses at the gene ends were 3 bases for V and 3 bases for J; bases not matched to a gene: 2. The CDR3 region is CASGFGQVYEQYF. CDR3 DNA sequence: TGTGCTAGTGGTTTCGGACAGGTCTACGAGCAGTACTTC.

The gene calls are TRBV4-2 and TRBJ2-3, with D possibly being TRBD2 (5 bases). Germline CDR1 reads LGHNA; CDR2 reads YNFKEQ. Trimming pared 5 bases from V and 5 bases from J, leaving 29 bases between. The CDR3 is 19 residues long. The DNA for the CDR3 is TGTGCCAGCAGCTCCCCATTTCGGGCTAGCCCATCGAGGAGAGATACGCAGTATTTT. It encodes CASSSPFRASPSRRDTQYF.

This clonotype has just a few counts. V gene TRBV27 combines with J gene TRBJ1-2; tentatively, D is TRBD1 (6 bases). Trimming took off 2 bases at V and 4 bases at J, with 20 bases between the two ends. The germline V gene has CDR1 MNHEY and CDR2 SMNVEV (reference sequence). The CDR3 totals 17 residues. CDR3 in DNA: TGTGCCAGCAGTTTAGGGGGCTCGGGGCCTTTGGGCTATGGCTACACCTTC. Translated, it gives CASSLGGSGPLGYGYTF.

This clonotype was detected only a few times. The chain joins TRBV28 to TRBJ2-1; D unresolved. CDR1 is MDHEN and CDR2 is SYDVKM in the germline V gene. The CDR3 has 14 residues. V was shortened by 5 bases and J by 3 bases, with 11 bases between the two germline ends. CDR3 coding DNA: TGTGCCAGCAGTCCAGAGTCCTACTACAATGAGCAGTTCTTC. This translates into CASSPESYYNEQFF.

This clonotype was found many times. The chain has TRBV6-5 and TRBJ1-6; 9 positions match TRBD1. J gave up 6 bases and V 2 bases, and 2 bases lay outside the gene matches. The CDR3 extends over 15 amino acids. The germline V gene encodes CDR1 MNHEY and CDR2 SVGAGI. In DNA form, the CDR3 reads TGTGCCAGCAGTTACGGGACAGGGCTTAATTCACCCCTCCACTTT. This sequence encodes CASSYGTGLNSPLHF.

This clonotype was counted a few times. The chain links TRBV5-6 to TRBJ1-5; D ambiguous. This CDR3 is built from 12 residues. Trimming took off 1 base at V and 7 bases at J, with 6 bases between the two ends. The germline V gene encodes CDR1 SGHDT and CDR2 YYEEEE. CDR3 protein: CASSLNEQPQHF. Written as DNA, the CDR3 is TGTGCCAGCAGCTTGAACGAACAGCCCCAGCATTTT.

The gene calls are TRBV6-1 and TRBJ1-1; D possibly corresponds to TRBD1 (6 bases). The CDR3 is 13 residues long. CDR1 MNHNS and CDR2 SASEGT come from the germline V gene. V was clipped by 10 bases and J by 3 bases, with 15 bases between them. The CDR3 spells CATQTGPDTEAFF. The DNA for the CDR3 is TGTGCCACCCAAACAGGGCCGGACACTGAAGCTTTCTTT.

This clonotype was observed many times. V gene TRBV6-5 combines with J gene TRBJ1-2; D call uncertain. V shed 6 bases and J shed 3 bases, with 11 bases lying between them. The CDR3 contains 13 residues. Germline V gene data show CDR1 as MNHEY and CDR2 as SVGAGI. The CDR3 region has the DNA TGTGCCAGCAGGAAGGCTACGTACTATGGCTACACCTTC. Protein sequence: CASRKATYYGYTF.

Only a few counts were recorded for this clonotype. V is TRBV5-1 and J is TRBJ2-2; 12 positions match TRBD2. This CDR3 contains 16 residues. With 4 bases clipped from V and 6 bases from J, the junction kept 7 bases outside the gene matches. CDR1 is SGHRS, CDR2 YFSETQ, per germline. The CDR3 region is CASSELAGGPSGELFF. The CDR3 nucleotides are TGCGCCAGCAGCGAGCTAGCGGGGGGGCCTTCCGGGGAGCTGTTTTTT.